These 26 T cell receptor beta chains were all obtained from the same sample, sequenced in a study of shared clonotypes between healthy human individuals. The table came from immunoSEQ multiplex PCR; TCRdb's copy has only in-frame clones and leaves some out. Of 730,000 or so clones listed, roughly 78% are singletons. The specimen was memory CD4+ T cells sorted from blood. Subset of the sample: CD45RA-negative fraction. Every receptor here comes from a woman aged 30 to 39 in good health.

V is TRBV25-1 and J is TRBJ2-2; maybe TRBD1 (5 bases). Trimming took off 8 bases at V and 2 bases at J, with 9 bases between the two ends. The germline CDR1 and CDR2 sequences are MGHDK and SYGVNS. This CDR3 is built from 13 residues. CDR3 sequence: CASVQGNTGELFF. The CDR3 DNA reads TGTGCCAGCGTCCAGGGAAACACCGGGGAGCTGTTTTTT.

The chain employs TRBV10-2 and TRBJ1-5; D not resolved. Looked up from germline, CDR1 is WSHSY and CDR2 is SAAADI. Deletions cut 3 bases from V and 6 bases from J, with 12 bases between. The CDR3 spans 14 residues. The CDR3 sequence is CASSDPGEGQPQHF. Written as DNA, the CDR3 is TGCGCCAGCAGTGACCCAGGAGAGGGTCAGCCCCAGCATTTT.

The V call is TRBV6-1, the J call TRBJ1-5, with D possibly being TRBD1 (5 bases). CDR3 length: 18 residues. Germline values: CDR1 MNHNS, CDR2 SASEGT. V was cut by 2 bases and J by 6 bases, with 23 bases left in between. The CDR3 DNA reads TGTGCCAGCAGTGAATTCTGGGGAGGTGTTGGGGCCGGTCAGCCCCAGCATTTT. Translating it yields CASSEFWGGVGAGQPQHF.

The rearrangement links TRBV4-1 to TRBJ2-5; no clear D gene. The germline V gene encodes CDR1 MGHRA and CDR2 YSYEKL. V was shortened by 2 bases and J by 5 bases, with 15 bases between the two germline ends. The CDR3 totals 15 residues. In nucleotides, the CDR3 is TGCGCCAGCAGCCAATTGTCTGGGATGGGGGAGACCCAGTACTTC. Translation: CASSQLSGMGETQYF.

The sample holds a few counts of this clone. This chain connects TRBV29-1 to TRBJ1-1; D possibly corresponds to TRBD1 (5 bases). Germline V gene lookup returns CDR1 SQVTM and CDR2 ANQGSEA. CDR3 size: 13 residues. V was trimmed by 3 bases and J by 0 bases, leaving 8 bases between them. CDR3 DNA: TGCAGCGTTGATAACAGGTTGAACACTGAAGCTTTCTTT. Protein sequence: CSVDNRLNTEAFF.

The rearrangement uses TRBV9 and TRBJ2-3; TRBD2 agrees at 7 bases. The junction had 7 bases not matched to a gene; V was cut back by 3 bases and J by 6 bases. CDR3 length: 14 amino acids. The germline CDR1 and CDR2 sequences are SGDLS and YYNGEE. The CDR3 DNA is TGTGCCAGCAGCGCAAGCGGGGCCCTTGATACGCAGTATTTT. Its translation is CASSASGALDTQYF.

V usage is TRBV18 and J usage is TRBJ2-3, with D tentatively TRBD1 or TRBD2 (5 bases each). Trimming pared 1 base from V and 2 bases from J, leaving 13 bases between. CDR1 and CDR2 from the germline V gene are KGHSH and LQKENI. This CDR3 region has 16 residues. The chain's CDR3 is CASSPQGRFHTDTQYF. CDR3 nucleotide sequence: TGTGCCAGCTCACCACAGGGACGCTTCCACACAGATACGCAGTATTTT.

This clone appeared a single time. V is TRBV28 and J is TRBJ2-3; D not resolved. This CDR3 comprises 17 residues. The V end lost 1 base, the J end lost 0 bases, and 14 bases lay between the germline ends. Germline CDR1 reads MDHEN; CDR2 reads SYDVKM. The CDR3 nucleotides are TGTGCCAGCAGTTTATACGCGGCACAACGGAGCACAGATACGCAGTATTTT. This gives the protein CASSLYAAQRSTDTQYF. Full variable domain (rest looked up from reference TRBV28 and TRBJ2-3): DVKVTQSSRYLVKRTGEKVFLECVQDMDHENMFWYRQDPGLGLRLIYFSYDVKMKEKGDIPEGYSVSREKKERFSLILESASTNQTSMYLCASSLYAAQRSTDTQYFGPGTRLTVL.

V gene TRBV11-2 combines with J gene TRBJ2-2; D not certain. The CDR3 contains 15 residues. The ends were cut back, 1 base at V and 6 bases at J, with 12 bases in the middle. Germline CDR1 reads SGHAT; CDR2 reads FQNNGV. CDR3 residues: CASSLVSRRAGELFF. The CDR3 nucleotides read TGTGCCAGCAGCTTAGTTTCCCGACGGGCCGGGGAGCTGTTTTTT.

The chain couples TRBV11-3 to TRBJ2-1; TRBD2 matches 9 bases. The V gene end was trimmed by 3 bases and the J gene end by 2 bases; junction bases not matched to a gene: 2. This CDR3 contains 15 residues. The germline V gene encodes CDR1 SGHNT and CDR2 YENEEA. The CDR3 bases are TGTGCCAGCAGCTTTCGACTAGCGGCCTACAATGAGCAGTTCTTC. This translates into CASSFRLAAYNEQFF. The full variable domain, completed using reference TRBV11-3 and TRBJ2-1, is EAGVVQSPRYKIIEKKQPVAFWCNPISGHNTLYWYLQNLGQGPELLIRYENEEAVDDSQLPKDRFSAERLKGVDSTLKIQPAELGDSAVYLCASSFRLAAYNEQFFGPGTRLTVL.

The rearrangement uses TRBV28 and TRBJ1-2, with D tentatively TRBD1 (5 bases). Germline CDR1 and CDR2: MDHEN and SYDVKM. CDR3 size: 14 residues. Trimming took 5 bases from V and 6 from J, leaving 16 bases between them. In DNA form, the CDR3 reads TGTGCCAGCAGTATCACCGGGGGTTTGAATGGCTACACCTTC. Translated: CASSITGGLNGYTF.

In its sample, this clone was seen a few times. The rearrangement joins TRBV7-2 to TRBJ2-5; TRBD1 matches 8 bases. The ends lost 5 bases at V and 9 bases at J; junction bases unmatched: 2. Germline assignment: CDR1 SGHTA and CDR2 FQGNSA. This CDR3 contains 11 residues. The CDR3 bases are TGTGCCAGCAGCCCACAGGGGGCCCAGTACTTC. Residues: CASSPQGAQYF.

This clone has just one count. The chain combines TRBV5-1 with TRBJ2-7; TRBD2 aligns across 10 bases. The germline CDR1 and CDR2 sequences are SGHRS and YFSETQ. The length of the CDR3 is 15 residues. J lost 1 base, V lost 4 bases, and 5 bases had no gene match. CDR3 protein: CASSPWTSGSYEQYF. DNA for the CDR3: TGCGCCAGCAGCCCATGGACTAGCGGATCCTACGAGCAGTACTTC. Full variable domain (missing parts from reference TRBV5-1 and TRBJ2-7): KAGVTQTPRYLIKTRGQQVTLSCSPISGHRSVSWYQQTPGQGLQFLFEYFSETQRNKGNFPGRFSGRQFSNSRSEMNVSTLELGDSALYLCASSPWTSGSYEQYFGPGTRLTVT.

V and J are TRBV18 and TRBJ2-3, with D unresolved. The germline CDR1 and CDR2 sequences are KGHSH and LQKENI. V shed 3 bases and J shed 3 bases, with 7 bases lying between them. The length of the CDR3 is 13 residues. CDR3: CASSPGRTDTQYF. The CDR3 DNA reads TGTGCCAGCTCACCGGGTCGGACAGATACGCAGTATTTT.

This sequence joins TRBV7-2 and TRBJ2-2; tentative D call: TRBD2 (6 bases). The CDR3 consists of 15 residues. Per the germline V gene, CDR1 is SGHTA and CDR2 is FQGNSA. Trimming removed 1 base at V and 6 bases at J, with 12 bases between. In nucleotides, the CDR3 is TGTGCCAGCAGCTTAGGTGGAGGGTGGGCCGGGGAGCTGTTTTTT. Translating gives CASSLGGGWAGELFF.

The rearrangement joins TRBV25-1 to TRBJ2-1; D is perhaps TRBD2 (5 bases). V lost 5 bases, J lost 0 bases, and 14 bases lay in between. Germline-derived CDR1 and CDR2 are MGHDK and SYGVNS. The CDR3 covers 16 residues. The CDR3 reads CASSTAGASSYNEQFF. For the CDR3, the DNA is TGTGCCAGCAGTACGGCGGGTGCTAGCTCCTACAATGAGCAGTTCTTC.

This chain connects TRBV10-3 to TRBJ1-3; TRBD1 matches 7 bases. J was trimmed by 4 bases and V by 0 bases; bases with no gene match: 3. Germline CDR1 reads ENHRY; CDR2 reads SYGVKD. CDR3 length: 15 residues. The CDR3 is CAISESDRAGNTIYF. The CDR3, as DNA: TGTGCCATCAGTGAGTCCGACAGGGCGGGAAACACCATATATTTT.

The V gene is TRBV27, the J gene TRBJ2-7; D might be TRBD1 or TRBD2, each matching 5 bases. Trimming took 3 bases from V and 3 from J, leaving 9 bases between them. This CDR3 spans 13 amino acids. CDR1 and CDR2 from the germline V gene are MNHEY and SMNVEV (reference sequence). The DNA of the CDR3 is TGTGCCAGCAGTTTGGAGGACAACTACGAGCAGTACTTC. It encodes CASSLEDNYEQYF.

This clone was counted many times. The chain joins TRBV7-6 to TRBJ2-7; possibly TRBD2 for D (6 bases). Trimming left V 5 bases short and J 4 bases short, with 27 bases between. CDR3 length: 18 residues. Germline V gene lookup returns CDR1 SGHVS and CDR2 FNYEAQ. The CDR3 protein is CASSPPRAAGKDGYEQYF. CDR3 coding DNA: TGTGCCAGCAGCCCCCCTAGGGCCGCGGGGAAGGATGGATACGAGCAGTACTTC.

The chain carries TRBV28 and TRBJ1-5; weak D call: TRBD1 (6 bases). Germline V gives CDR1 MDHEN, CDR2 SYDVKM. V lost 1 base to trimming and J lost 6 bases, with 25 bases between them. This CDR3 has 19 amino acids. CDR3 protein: CASSLFGRAGDRQSQPQHF. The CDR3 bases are TGTGCCAGCAGTTTATTCGGCCGGGCAGGGGATCGGCAGAGTCAGCCCCAGCATTTT.

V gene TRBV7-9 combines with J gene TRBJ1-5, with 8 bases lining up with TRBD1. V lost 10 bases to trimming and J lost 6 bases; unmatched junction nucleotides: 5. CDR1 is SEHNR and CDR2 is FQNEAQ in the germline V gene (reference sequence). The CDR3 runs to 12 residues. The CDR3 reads CATGQGSQPQHF. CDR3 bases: TGTGCCACCGGACAGGGTTCTCAGCCCCAGCATTTT.

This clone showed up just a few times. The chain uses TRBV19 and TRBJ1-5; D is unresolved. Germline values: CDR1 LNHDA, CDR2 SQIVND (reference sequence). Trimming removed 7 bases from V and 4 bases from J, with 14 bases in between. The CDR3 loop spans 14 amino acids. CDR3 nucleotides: TGTGCCAGTAAATCTGATCCCGTTAATCAGCCCCAGCATTTT. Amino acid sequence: CASKSDPVNQPQHF.

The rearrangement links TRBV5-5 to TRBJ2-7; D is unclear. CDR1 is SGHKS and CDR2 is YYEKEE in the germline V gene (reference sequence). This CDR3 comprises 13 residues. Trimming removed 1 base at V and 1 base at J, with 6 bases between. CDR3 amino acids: CASSLRVSYEQYF. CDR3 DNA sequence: TGTGCCAGCAGCTTGAGGGTTTCCTACGAGCAGTACTTC.

The CDR3: CASSLSFRDYQPQHF. CDR3 sequence (DNA): TGTGCCAGCAGTTTAAGTTTCAGAGACTATCAGCCCCAGCATTTT. The chain carries TRBV27 and TRBJ1-5, with unresolved D. V lost 2 bases and J 5 bases, leaving 13 bases between the germline ends. The CDR3 length is 15 residues. CDR1 is MNHEY and CDR2 is SMNVEV in the germline V gene (reference sequence).

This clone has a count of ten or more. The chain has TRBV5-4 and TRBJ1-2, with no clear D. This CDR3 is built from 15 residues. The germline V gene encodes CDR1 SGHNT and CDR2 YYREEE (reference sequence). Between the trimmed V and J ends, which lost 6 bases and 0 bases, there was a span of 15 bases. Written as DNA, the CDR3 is TGTGCCAGCACCTACAGTCTAGGAGCTAACTATGGCTACACCTTC. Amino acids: CASTYSLGANYGYTF.

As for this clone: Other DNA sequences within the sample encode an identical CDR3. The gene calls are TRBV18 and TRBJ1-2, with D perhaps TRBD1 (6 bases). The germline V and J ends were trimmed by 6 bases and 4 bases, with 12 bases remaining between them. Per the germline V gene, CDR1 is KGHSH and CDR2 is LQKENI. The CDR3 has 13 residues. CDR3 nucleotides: TGTGCCAGCTCGCCTGGACAGATCTATGGCTACACCTTC. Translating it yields CASSPGQIYGYTF.